These 21 T cell receptor beta chains share one sample of origin, sequenced in a study of Ad26.COV2.S vaccination and SARS-CoV-2 variants. The data were produced by immunoSEQ multiplex PCR, yet TCRdb's version contains in-frame clones alone and is incomplete. Here the sample spans 350,000 to 450,000 clones, around 92% being singletons. The treatment is: around 19 received Ad26.COV2.S at low or high dose, single or two shots; five or six received placebo; per-sample allocation not given. Following the first vaccine or placebo injection, samples were taken on day 63. The input for sequencing was peripheral blood, taken in a trial of Ad26.COV2.S vaccine versus placebo. Receptors originate from a person aged 18-60 years who received the Ad26.COV2.S COVID-19 vaccine or a placebo.

The chain recombines TRBV27 with TRBJ1-2; perhaps TRBD1 as D (5 bases). The CDR3 spans 16 residues. Germline assignment: CDR1 MNHEY and CDR2 SMNVEV (reference sequence). V was clipped by 3 bases and J by 0 bases, with 14 bases between them. Here the CDR3 reads CASSFLPGPANYGYTF. In DNA form, the CDR3 reads TGTGCCAGCAGTTTTTTACCGGGACCAGCTAACTATGGCTACACCTTC.

The rearrangement joins TRBV28 to TRBJ1-5; 7 positions match TRBD1. CDR1 MDHEN and CDR2 SYDVKM come from the germline V gene. This CDR3 has 14 amino acids. The V and J ends lost 7 bases and 6 bases, in that order; junction bases with no gene match: 9. In DNA form, the CDR3 reads TGTGCCAGCAAACTCGACAGGGTCAGTCAGCCCCAGCATTTT. Protein product: CASKLDRVSQPQHF.

V usage is TRBV28 and J usage is TRBJ1-3; weak D call: TRBD1 (6 bases). Germline V gives CDR1 MDHEN, CDR2 SYDVKM. CDR3 length equals 14 residues. V shed 7 bases and J shed 1 base, with 11 bases lying between them. The CDR3 DNA reads as TGTGCCAGCAAATGGGGGCCTTCTGGAAACACCATATATTTT. This gives the protein CASKWGPSGNTIYF.

About this clone: An end of the junction does not agree with germline; a read error may underlie this. The chain employs TRBV7-9 and TRBJ2-7, with D maybe TRBD1 (5 bases). Per the germline V gene, CDR1 is SEHNR and CDR2 is FQNEAQ (reference sequence). The CDR3 loop spans 14 amino acids. The CDR3 nucleotides are TGTGCCAGCAACTTAGGGTCCTCCCAGGGCGAGCAGTACTTC. Its protein product is CASNLGSSQGEQYF.

The rearrangement joins TRBV4-1 to TRBJ2-2; 10 bases map to TRBD1. After removal of 0 bases from V and 4 bases from J, the junction contained 5 bases not matched to a gene. This CDR3 is built from 17 residues. CDR1 is MGHRA, CDR2 YSYEKL, per germline. The CDR3, as DNA: TGCGCCAGCAGCCAAGACCTACGGACAGGGGGCACCGGGGAGCTGTTTTTT. The encoded protein is CASSQDLRTGGTGELFF.

The rearrangement uses TRBV20-1 and TRBJ2-3; 8 bases fit TRBD2. V was pared by 3 bases and J by 2 bases, with 16 bases of the junction left unmatched. The germline CDR1 and CDR2 sequences are DFQATT and SNEGSKA (reference sequence). The CDR3 sequence is 18 residues long. CDR3 sequence: CSASRAGTGGPITDTQYF. The CDR3 nucleotides are TGCAGTGCTAGTAGGGCCGGGACGGGGGGGCCGATCACAGATACGCAGTATTTT.

The chain couples TRBV6-5 to TRBJ2-7; a weak D match, TRBD1 (5 bases). V was clipped by 2 bases and J by 1 base, with 15 bases between them. CDR1 and CDR2 from the germline V gene are MNHEY and SVGAGI. This CDR3 comprises 16 residues. The CDR3 spells CASSYALPGKSYEQYF. The CDR3 DNA is TGTGCCAGCAGTTACGCCCTCCCAGGGAAGTCCTACGAGCAGTACTTC.

V usage is TRBV9 and J usage is TRBJ2-3; D not resolved. The CDR3 extends over 14 amino acids. Trimming removed 4 bases at V and 2 bases at J, with 11 bases between. Germline-derived CDR1 and CDR2 are SGDLS and YYNGEE. DNA of the CDR3: TGTGCCAGCAGCTTCACCCGGGTCACAGATACGCAGTATTTT. It encodes CASSFTRVTDTQYF.

The chain joins TRBV7-2 to TRBJ2-5; perhaps D is TRBD1 or TRBD2 (5 bases each). Germline V gene lookup returns CDR1 SGHTA and CDR2 FQGNSA. The V and J ends lost 4 bases and 4 bases respectively, with 16 bases between them. The CDR3 runs to 15 residues. The CDR3 protein is CASSSYRGEGETQYF. The CDR3 DNA follows: TGTGCCAGCAGCTCCTACAGAGGGGAAGGAGAGACCCAGTACTTC.

The rearrangement joins TRBV6-2 or TRBV6-3 to TRBJ1-1; tentatively, D is TRBD1 (6 bases). The CDR3 totals 16 residues. Between the trimmed V and J ends, which lost 2 bases and 4 bases, there was a span of 17 bases. Germline-derived CDR1 and CDR2 are MNHEY and SVGEGT. The CDR3 DNA sequence: TGTGCCAGCAGTTACCCCCGACAGGAATCGGTCACTGAAGCTTTCTTT. Translated: CASSYPRQESVTEAFF.

J is TRBJ1-2 and V is TRBV5-1; D is uncertain. The CDR3 runs 13 residues. Germline CDR1 reads SGHRS; CDR2 reads YFSETQ. Trimming shortened V by 2 bases and J by 6 bases, and 11 bases separated the two germline ends. CDR3 protein: CASSFGDDHGYTF. Here the CDR3 DNA reads TGCGCCAGCAGCTTCGGAGACGACCATGGCTACACCTTC.

The chain has TRBV28 and TRBJ1-3, with TRBD1 as a possible D gene (6 bases). CDR1 and CDR2 from the germline V gene are MDHEN and SYDVKM. The CDR3 length is 17 residues. With 1 base removed from V and 0 bases from J, the gap between germline ends came to 13 bases. This chain's CDR3 is CASSLLGPGASGNTIYF. The CDR3 nucleotides read TGTGCCAGCAGTTTATTGGGTCCAGGGGCCTCTGGAAACACCATATATTTT.

Only one count was recorded for this clone. This sequence joins TRBV11-2 and TRBJ2-5; TRBD2 matches 12 bases. CDR1 and CDR2 (germline): SGHAT, FQNNGV. The CDR3 is 18 residues long. The V and J ends lost 1 base and 2 bases, in that order; junction bases with no gene match: 8. The CDR3 region has the DNA TGTGCCAGCAGCTTAGTAGGTCTAGCGGGGGGGCGACAAGAGACCCAGTACTTC. Amino acids: CASSLVGLAGGRQETQYF.

The V gene is TRBV19, the J gene TRBJ2-7, with TRBD1 matching over 8 bases. The CDR3 length is 15 residues. The germline V gene encodes CDR1 LNHDA and CDR2 SQIVND (reference sequence). The V and J ends lost 3 bases and 3 bases, in that order; junction bases with no gene match: 7. The CDR3 nucleotides are TGTGCCAGTAGTATTTCAGGGGGCCCCCACTACGAGCAGTACTTC. Its translation: CASSISGGPHYEQYF.

This clone was detected once. V gene TRBV6-5 combines with J gene TRBJ2-7; D is perhaps TRBD1 (6 bases). CDR1 is MNHEY, CDR2 SVGAGI, per germline. Trimming left V 7 bases short and J 0 bases short, with 16 bases between. The CDR3 loop spans 15 amino acids. DNA for the CDR3: TGTGCCAGCAACGACAGGTTTGGGAGCTCCTACGAGCAGTACTTC. Residues: CASNDRFGSSYEQYF.

As for this clone: Other nucleotide sequences in the sample specify the same CDR3. The chain employs TRBV12-3 or TRBV12-4 and TRBJ1-1; no reliable D call. The CDR3 is 13 amino acids. V dropped 6 bases and J dropped 2 bases, with 10 bases sitting between them. The chain's CDR3 is CASSLTGNTEAFF. The CDR3 bases are TGTGCCAGCAGCCTGACGGGAAACACTGAAGCTTTCTTT.

This clone was seen a few times. The DNA for the CDR3 is TGTGCCAGCAGCACCCGACAGGGAAAGGATGGCTACACCTTC. Translated: CASSTRQGKDGYTF. The chain joins TRBV7-2 to TRBJ1-2; the match to TRBD1 covers 7 bases. Germline CDR1 reads SGHTA; CDR2 reads FQGNSA. Trimming removed 5 bases from V and 6 bases from J; junction bases left unmatched: 9. CDR3 length: 14 amino acids. Combining the CDR3 with reference TRBV7-2 and TRBJ1-2 gives the whole variable domain GAGVSQSPSNKVTEKGKDVELRCDPISGHTALYWYRQSLGQGLEFLIYFQGNSAPDKSGLPSDRFSAERTGGSVSTLTIQRTQQEDSAVYLCASSTRQGKDGYTFGSGTRLTVV.

V is TRBV5-4 and J is TRBJ2-2; D possibly uses TRBD1 or TRBD2 (5 bases each). The germline gives CDR1 SGHNT, CDR2 YYREEE (reference sequence). V lost 5 bases and J lost 0, with 11 bases in between. CDR3 length: 15 amino acids. CDR3 nucleotides: TGTGCCAGCAGGGGGGACCTCGCGAACACCGGGGAGCTGTTTTTT. Protein: CASRGDLANTGELFF.

The chain uses TRBV3-1 (or the pseudogene TRBV3-2) and TRBJ2-7; 7 bases fit TRBD1. Trimming at V came to 1 base and at J to 2 bases, leaving 11 bases not matched to a gene. Germline lookup yields CDR1 LGHDT and CDR2 YNNKEL (reference sequence). This CDR3 has 17 amino acids. CDR3 nucleotides: TGTGCCAGCAGCCAAGCCCTCTGGGGGACAGAAGCCTACGAGCAGTACTTC. The encoded protein is CASSQALWGTEAYEQYF.

This clone was detected once. The gene calls are TRBV6-2 or TRBV6-3 and TRBJ2-5; 10 nucleotides match TRBD2. This CDR3 has 17 amino acids. V was clipped by 4 bases and J by 5 bases; unmatched bases: 13. Germline CDR1 is MNHEY and CDR2 is SVGEGT. The chain's CDR3 is CASSSLRLAGRGETQYF. The CDR3 DNA reads TGTGCCAGCAGTTCCCTAAGACTAGCGGGCCGAGGGGAGACCCAGTACTTC.

The V gene is TRBV14, the J gene TRBJ2-3; no reliable D call. CDR1 is SGHDN and CDR2 is FVKESK in the germline V gene. The CDR3 runs 15 residues. V lost 0 bases and J 0 bases, leaving 7 bases between the germline ends. The CDR3 protein is CASSQDLQSTDTQYF. CDR3 nucleotides: TGTGCCAGCAGCCAAGACCTACAGAGCACAGATACGCAGTATTTT. Full variable domain (rest looked up from reference TRBV14 and TRBJ2-3): EAGVTQFPSHSVIEKGQTVTLRCDPISGHDNLYWYRRVMGKEIKFLLHFVKESKQDESGMPNNRFLAERTGGTYSTLKVQPAELEDSGVYFCASSQDLQSTDTQYFGPGTRLTVL.